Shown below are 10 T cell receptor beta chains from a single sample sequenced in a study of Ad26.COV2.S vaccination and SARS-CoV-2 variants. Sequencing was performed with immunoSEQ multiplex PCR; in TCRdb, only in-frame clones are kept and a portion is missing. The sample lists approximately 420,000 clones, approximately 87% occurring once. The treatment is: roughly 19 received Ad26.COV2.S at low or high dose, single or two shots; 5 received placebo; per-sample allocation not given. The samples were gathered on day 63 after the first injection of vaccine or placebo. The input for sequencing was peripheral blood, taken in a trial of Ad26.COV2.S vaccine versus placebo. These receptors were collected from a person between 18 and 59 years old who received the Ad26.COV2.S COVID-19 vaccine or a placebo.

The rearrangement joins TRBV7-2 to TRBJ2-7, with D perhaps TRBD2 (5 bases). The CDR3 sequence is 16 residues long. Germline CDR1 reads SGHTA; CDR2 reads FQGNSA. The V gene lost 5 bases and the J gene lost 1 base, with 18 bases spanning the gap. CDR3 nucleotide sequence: TGTGCCAGCAGCACATACGGGGATCCTACTTCCTACGAGCAGTACTTC. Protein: CASSTYGDPTSYEQYF.

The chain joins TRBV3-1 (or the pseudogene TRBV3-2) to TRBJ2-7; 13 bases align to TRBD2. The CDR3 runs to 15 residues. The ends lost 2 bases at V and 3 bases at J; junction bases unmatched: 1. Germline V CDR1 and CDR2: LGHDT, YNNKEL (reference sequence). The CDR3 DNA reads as TGTGCCAGCAGCCAAACTAGCGGGGGGGGCTACGAGCAGTACTTC. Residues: CASSQTSGGGYEQYF.

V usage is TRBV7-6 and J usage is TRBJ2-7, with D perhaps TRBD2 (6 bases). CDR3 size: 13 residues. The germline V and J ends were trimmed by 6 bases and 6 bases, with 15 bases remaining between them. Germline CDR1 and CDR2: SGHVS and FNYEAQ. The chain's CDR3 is CASSPNVGGEQYF. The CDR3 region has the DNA TGTGCCAGCAGTCCAAACGTGGGGGGCGAGCAGTACTTC.

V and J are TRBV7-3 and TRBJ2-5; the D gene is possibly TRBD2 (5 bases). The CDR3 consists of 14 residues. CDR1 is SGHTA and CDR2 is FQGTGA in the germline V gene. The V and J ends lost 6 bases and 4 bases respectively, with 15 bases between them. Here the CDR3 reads CASSLIGRVETQYF. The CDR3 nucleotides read TGTGCCAGCAGTCTAATTGGGCGGGTAGAGACCCAGTACTTC.

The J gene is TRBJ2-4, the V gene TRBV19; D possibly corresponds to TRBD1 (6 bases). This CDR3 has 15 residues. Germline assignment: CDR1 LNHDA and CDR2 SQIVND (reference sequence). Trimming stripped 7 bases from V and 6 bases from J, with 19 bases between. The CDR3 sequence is CASTPVGQLGNIQYF. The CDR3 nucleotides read TGTGCCAGTACCCCAGTAGGACAGCTCGGAAACATTCAGTACTTC. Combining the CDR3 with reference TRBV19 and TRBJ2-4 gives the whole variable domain DGGITQSPKYLFRKEGQNVTLSCEQNLNHDAMYWYRQDPGQGLRLIYYSQIVNDFQKGDIAEGYSVSREKKESFPLTVTSAQKNPTAFYLCASTPVGQLGNIQYFGAGTRLSVL.

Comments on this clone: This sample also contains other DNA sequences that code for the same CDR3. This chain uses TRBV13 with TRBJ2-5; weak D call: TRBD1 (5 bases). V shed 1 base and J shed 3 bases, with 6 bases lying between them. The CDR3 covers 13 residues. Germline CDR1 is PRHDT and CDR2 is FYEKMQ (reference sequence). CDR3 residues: CASSLEGEETQYF. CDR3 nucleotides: TGTGCCAGCAGCTTAGAAGGGGAAGAGACCCAGTACTTC.

CDR3 nucleotides: TGTGCAAGTCGCCGGGGGCTAGCGGGGAATATCGGGGAGCTGTTTTTT. Protein product: CASRRGLAGNIGELFF. The chain employs TRBV12-2 and TRBJ2-2; the table's D call TRBD2 went unverified against the DNA. TRBV12-2 is shown as a pseudogene. This CDR3 comprises 16 residues.

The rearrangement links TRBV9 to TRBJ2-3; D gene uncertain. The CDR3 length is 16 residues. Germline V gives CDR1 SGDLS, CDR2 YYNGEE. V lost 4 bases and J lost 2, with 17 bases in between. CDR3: CASSLNRLNPTDTQYF. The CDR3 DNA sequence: TGTGCCAGCAGCCTGAACAGACTGAACCCCACAGATACGCAGTATTTT.

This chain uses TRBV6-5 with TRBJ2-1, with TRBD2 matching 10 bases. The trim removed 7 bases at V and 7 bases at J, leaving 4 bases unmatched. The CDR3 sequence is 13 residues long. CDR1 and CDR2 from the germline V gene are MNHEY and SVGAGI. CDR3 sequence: CASKAGGQNEQFF. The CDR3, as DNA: TGTGCCAGCAAAGCGGGGGGGCAGAATGAGCAGTTCTTC.

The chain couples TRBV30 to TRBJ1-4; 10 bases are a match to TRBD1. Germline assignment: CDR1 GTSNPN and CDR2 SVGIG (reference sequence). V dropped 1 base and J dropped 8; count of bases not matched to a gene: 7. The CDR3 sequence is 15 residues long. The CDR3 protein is CAWSAPGTGEEKLFF. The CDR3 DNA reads TGTGCCTGGAGTGCCCCCGGGACAGGGGAAGAAAAACTGTTTTTT. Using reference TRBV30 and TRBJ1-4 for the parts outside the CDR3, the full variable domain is SQTIHQWPATLVQPVGSPLSLECTVEGTSNPNLYWYRQAAGRGLQLLFYSVGIGQISSEVPQNLSASRPQDRQFILSSKKLLLSDSGFYLCAWSAPGTGEEKLFFGSGTQLSVL.